The rows below give T cell receptor beta chains drawn from one sample of a study of T-cell memory formation after mild COVID-19. MiXCR, applied by TCRdb to the 5' RACE reads, yields one record per CDR3 protein. The sample records under 300,000 distinct CDR3 sequences, 8.2% being singletons. The sequencing input was PBMCs or a T cell subset sorted from them (not recorded which). These receptors originate from a man younger than 30 who had mild COVID-19 (a few samples of this study predate the infection). Cell type and time point are not known. Both conserved end residues are trimmed from each CDR3.

TRBV6-6,TRBJ2-7,ASSQTSYEQY
TRBV6-5,TRBJ1-6,ASSLGGESPLH
TRBV25-1,TRBJ1-2,ASAAAFGYT
TRBV11-1,TRBJ2-7,ASSFGLERTYEQY
TRBV5-1,TRBJ1-1,ASGQDVNTEAF
TRBV19,TRBJ1-5,ASRQRSLDSNQPQH
TRBV15,TRBJ2-1,ATSGSHRVEVQWEQF
TRBV2,TRBJ2-4,ASPDPGSAIQY
TRBV5-1,TRBJ2-5,ASSLTDRRETQY
TRBV5-1,TRBJ2-1,ASRLDGGARYDEQF
TRBV5-6,TRBJ2-3,ASSALDLGITDTQY
TRBV20-1,TRBJ2-1,SAKRPGLAWNEQF
TRBV5-1,TRBJ2-5,ASSLLPAGTSGGETQY
TRBV18,TRBJ1-3,ASSPPSGGNTIY
TRBV6-2/TRBV6-3,TRBJ1-5,ASSPDRAQPQH
TRBV3-1,TRBJ2-7,ASSQDHGGYEQY
TRBV12-3/TRBV12-4,TRBJ2-3,AYSTGGPRGTQY
TRBV2,TRBJ1-2,ASRPDRGRYGYT
TRBV12-3/TRBV12-4,TRBJ1-1,ASNPDLNTEAF
TRBV11-2,TRBJ2-3,ASSRGSYITDTQY
TRBV6-2/TRBV6-3,TRBJ2-3,ASSYFGSPDTQY
TRBV5-1,TRBJ2-5,ASSSTGGIQETQY
TRBV29-1,TRBJ2-1,SFSRRRGPLNEQF
TRBV5-6,TRBJ2-5,ASSLGTVWETQY
TRBV27,TRBJ2-7,ASSLGPGGGYEQY
TRBV24-1,TRBJ1-1,ATSDSTGIEAF
TRBV12-3/TRBV12-4,TRBJ2-7,ASSFWGAGGYEQY
TRBV5-1,TRBJ2-4,ASSFRGLVEAKNIQY
TRBV2,TRBJ2-1,ARGGGFNYYNEQF
TRBV19,TRBJ1-2,ASRTGLVAGYT
TRBV3-1,TRBJ1-4,ASSQVGTGDEKLF
TRBV7-2,TRBJ1-2,ASSLVTGENYGYT
TRBV6-1,TRBJ1-2,ASSGRGGNGYT
TRBV5-6,TRBJ2-3,ASSLFASGRTDTQY
TRBV12-3/TRBV12-4,TRBJ1-2,ASSIRTGGFVNYGYT
TRBV20-1,TRBJ1-2,SAPGQGLWDGYT
TRBV5-1,TRBJ2-1,ASSFTPDIYNEQF
TRBV9,TRBJ2-2,ASSVGGSIHTGELF
TRBV19,TRBJ2-1,ASSLRGGGSNEQF
TRBV7-3,TRBJ2-3,ASSPRTGLSHRTDTQY
TRBV6-6,TRBJ2-1,ASSSGQAYNEQF
TRBV11-2,TRBJ1-2,ASSSGVGGYT
TRBV29-1,TRBJ2-3,SADRGVTDTQY
TRBV12-3/TRBV12-4,TRBJ1-1,ATHRGSTEAF
TRBV24-1,TRBJ2-1,ATSEWEAADEQF
TRBV15,TRBJ2-1,ATSQTGNEQF
TRBV7-2,TRBJ1-1,ASSLVTGEAF
TRBV6-4,TRBJ1-6,ASSDSFQTTWRGSPLH
TRBV5-1,TRBJ2-6,ASSNTGSAGANVLT
TRBV5-1,TRBJ1-1,ASSLVGGQAEAF
TRBV5-1,TRBJ2-2,ASSVGPPNTGELF
TRBV7-9,TRBJ2-5,ASSLASGGGETQY
TRBV7-2,TRBJ2-1,ASSRREDRAYNEQF
TRBV27,TRBJ2-2,ASSVAGANTGELF
TRBV12-3/TRBV12-4,TRBJ2-7,ASSFRDSAYEQY
TRBV5-1,TRBJ2-1,ASSLTGLAGGNEQF
TRBV7-2,TRBJ2-1,ASSLASLGEQF
TRBV4-1,TRBJ2-7,ASSQTLAGGSYEQY